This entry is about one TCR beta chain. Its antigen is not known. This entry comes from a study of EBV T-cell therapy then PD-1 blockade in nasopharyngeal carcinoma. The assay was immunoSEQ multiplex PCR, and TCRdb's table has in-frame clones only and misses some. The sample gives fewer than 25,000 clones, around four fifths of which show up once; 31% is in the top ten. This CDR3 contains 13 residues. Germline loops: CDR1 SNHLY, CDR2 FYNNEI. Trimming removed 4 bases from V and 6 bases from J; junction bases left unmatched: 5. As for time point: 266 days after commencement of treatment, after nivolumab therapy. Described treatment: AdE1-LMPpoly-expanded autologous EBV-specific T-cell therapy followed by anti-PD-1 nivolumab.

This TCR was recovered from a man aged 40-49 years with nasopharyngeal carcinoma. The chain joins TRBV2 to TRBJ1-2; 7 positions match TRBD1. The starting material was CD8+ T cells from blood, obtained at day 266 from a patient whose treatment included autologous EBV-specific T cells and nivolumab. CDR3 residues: CASSGTGEHGYTF. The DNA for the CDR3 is TGTGCCAGCAGTGGGACAGGAGAGCATGGCTACACCTTC. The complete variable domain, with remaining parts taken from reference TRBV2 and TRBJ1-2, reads EPEVTQTPSHQVTQMGQEVILRCVPISNHLYFYWYRQILGQKVEFLVSFYNNEISEKSEIFDDQFSVERPDGSNFTLKIRSTKLEDSAMYFCASSGTGEHGYTFGSGTRLTVV.